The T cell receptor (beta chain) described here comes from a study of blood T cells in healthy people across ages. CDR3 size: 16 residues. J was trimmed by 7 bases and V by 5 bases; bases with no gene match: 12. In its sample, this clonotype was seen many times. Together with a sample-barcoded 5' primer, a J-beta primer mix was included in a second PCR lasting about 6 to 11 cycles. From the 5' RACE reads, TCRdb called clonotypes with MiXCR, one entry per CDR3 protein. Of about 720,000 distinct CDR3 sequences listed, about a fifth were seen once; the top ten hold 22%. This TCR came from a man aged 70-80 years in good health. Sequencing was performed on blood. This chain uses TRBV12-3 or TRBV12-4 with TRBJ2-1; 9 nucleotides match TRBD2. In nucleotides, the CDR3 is TGTGCCAGCAGTCCTACCAGCGGGGGGCAAAGGAATGAGCAGTTCTTC. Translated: CASSPTSGGQRNEQFF.